Given below is one T cell receptor (beta chain) in context. The method was immunoSEQ multiplex PCR; TCRdb's version includes in-frame clones alone and lacks a portion of them. The sample yields some 1 million clones, about three quarters seen once. Germline assignment: CDR1 LNHDA and CDR2 SQIVND (reference sequence). The CDR3 totals 16 residues. V shed 9 bases and J 4 bases; nucleotides not matched to a gene: 15. This specimen comes from a study of shared clonotypes between healthy human individuals. The rearrangement joins TRBV19 to TRBJ1-5; TRBD1 matches at 7 bases. The sequence derives from a man aged 18-30 years in good health. Sequenced material: memory CD4+ T cells sorted from blood. Subset defined: CD45RA-negative fraction. The CDR3 DNA reads as TGTGCCAGCAATCGACGAGAACAGGGGCGGAATCAGCCCCAGCATTTT. Its protein is CASNRREQGRNQPQHF. Using reference TRBV19 and TRBJ1-5 for the parts outside the CDR3, the full variable domain is DGGITQSPKYLFRKEGQNVTLSCEQNLNHDAMYWYRQDPGQGLRLIYYSQIVNDFQKGDIAEGYSVSREKKESFPLTVTSAQKNPTAFYLCASNRREQGRNQPQHFGDGTRLSIL.